This T cell receptor beta chain was captured in a study of T cell repertoires in cytomegalovirus infection. This clonotype was detected a few times. Using its own MiXCR run on the reads, TCRdb lists one record per CDR3 protein. This sample has around 740,000 distinct CDR3 sequences, with about 40% found just once. The sequencing input was PBMCs. This sequence was found in a human donor in good health (CMV status not recorded). Some clones in this sample may be carry-over from other donors' samples.

CDR3 amino acids: CSAPDGGHMNTEAFF. The CDR3 DNA reads TGCAGTGCTCCGGACGGAGGCCACATGAACACTGAAGCTTTCTTT. The rearrangement joins TRBV20-1 to TRBJ1-1; no reliable D call. V shed 5 bases and J shed 0 bases, with 16 bases lying between them. Germline V gives CDR1 DFQATT, CDR2 SNEGSKA (reference sequence). This CDR3 spans 15 amino acids.